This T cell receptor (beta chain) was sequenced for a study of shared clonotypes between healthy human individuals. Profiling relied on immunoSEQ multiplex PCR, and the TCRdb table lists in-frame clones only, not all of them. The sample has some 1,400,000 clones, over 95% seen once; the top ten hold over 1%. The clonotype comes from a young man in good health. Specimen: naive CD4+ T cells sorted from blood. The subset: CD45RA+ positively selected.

CDR3 nucleotide sequence: TGTGCCAGCAGGCCCCACTCCCTCCGGCCGAACACTGAAGCTTTCTTT. Translation: CASRPHSLRPNTEAFF. The chain combines TRBV27 with TRBJ1-1; D call uncertain. This CDR3 contains 16 residues. The germline V gene encodes CDR1 MNHEY and CDR2 SMNVEV (reference sequence). Trimming cost V 6 bases and J 1 base, with 18 bases left between them.